Sequencing of this T cell receptor (beta chain) was carried out in a study of T cells after yellow fever vaccination. Findings and limits, study-wide: Reappearance after the booster was observed for most primary-vaccination clones (roughly 97% CD4, more than 70% CD8). A limited proportion of clonotypes was detected within both the CD4 and CD8 compartments.

As TCR cDNA was made by 5'RACE template switching, a universal primer site and UMIs were added. TCRdb reprocessed the 5' RACE reads via MiXCR and lists one record per CDR3 protein. The sample yields under 600,000 distinct CDR3 sequences, 13% seen once. This clonotype was picked up a small number of times. Its specificity is not known. Germline loops: CDR1 SEHNR, CDR2 FQNEAQ (reference sequence). With 4 bases removed from V and 2 bases from J, the gap between germline ends came to 18 bases. The length of the CDR3 is 16 residues. The specimen comprised PBMCs, sampled on the day of the yellow fever booster vaccination. This clonotype was obtained from a man aged 30 to 39 who received the YFV17D yellow fever vaccine. The chain is built from TRBV7-9 and TRBJ2-7; D gene uncertain. As DNA, the CDR3 is TGTGCCAGCAGCTCAAATGTGGTAGCCGGTGCCTACGAGCAGTACTTC. This codes for CASSSNVVAGAYEQYF.